This T cell receptor beta chain was recorded in a study of T cells in women clearing cervical HPV infection. Clones were sequenced by immunoSEQ multiplex PCR, and TCRdb holds only the in-frame ones, with some missing. This sample contains tens of thousands of clones. The study, taken as a whole, reports: TRBV6-7 relative abundance averaged approximately 0.11% in cases and 0.15% to 0.2% in controls.

With respect to this clone: Its antigen remains unknown. With the read ending 3 residues before the CDR3 end, the germline J gene is used to fill in that end.

This CDR3 region has 16 residues. The V gene's germline CDR1 is LGHNA and CDR2 YNFKEQ. With V trimmed by 0 bases and J by 8 bases, 4 bases remained unmatched. J is TRBJ2-1 and V is TRBV4-2; TRBD2 agrees at 13 bases. The clonotype originates from a woman between 18 and 75 years old with a cervical HPV16 infection that either progressed to CIN3+ or cleared (not recorded which). Sequences were obtained from blood buffy coat. CDR3 amino acids: CASSQELAGGLDEQFF. The sequenced CDR3 bases are TGTGCCAGCAGCCAAGAACTAGCGGGAGGGTTGGATGAG.